The clone carrying this T cell receptor beta chain has just one count. The data belong to a study of tumor T cells in aggressive B-cell lymphoma. The CDR3 sequence is 14 residues long. Between the trimmed V and J ends, which lost 4 bases and 6 bases, there was a span of 13 bases. Germline V CDR1 and CDR2: SGDLS, YYNGEE. Only in-frame clones appear in the TCRdb table, and some are missing; sequencing was by immunoSEQ multiplex PCR. The data contain 9,300 or so clones, 65% to 90% of them singletons. The chain links TRBV9 to TRBJ1-4, with D possibly TRBD1 on 5 matching bases. Sequencing was done on a sample of tumor tissue. This TCR derives from an adult with diffuse large B cell lymphoma. CDR3 DNA sequence: TGTGCCAGCAGCCCCGACAGTCTACATGAAAAACTGTTTTTT. Amino acids: CASSPDSLHEKLFF.